This TCR beta chain comes out of a study of human T cells and chemical hapten exposure. Looking at the study overall: DPC at 2% was the sensitizing agent, placed on roughly 2 cm by roughly 2 cm of upper inner arm skin. Small discrepancies in pooled library volume mainly accounted for the varying TCR yields per sample. Doses of diphenylcyclopropenone went to the patients' scalps weekly throughout the approximately 22-week study.

This clonotype was counted many times. Its antigen is still unknown. V gave up 5 bases and J gave up 5 bases; unmatched junction bases: 9. CDR1 and CDR2 (germline): SGHTA, FQGNSA. CDR3 size: 15 residues. Study-wide points: Healthy individuals' immune responses may differ from those of donors, who had alopecia.

Noted time point: patch test 3, about 24 weeks after DPC sensitization. Documented treatment: therapeutic diphenylcyclopropenone sensitization with weekly scalp DPC. TCRdb recomputed calls from the RACE reads with MiXCR, one row per CDR3 protein. The sample records roughly 60,000 distinct CDR3 sequences, around 12% being singletons. This receptor was taken from a young man with alopecia areata. Some clones in this sample may be carry-over from other donors' samples. The chain uses TRBV7-2 and TRBJ1-5, with TRBD1 matching over 7 bases. The source was whole blood, collected in connection with sensitization to the hapten diphenylcyclopropenone (DPC). In nucleotides, the CDR3 is TGTGCCAGCAGCGTACAGACAGGGTCGGATCAGCCCCAGCATTTT. The encoded protein is CASSVQTGSDQPQHF. Filled out from reference TRBV7-2 and TRBJ1-5, the complete variable domain reads GAGVSQSPSNKVTEKGKDVELRCDPISGHTALYWYRQSLGQGLEFLIYFQGNSAPDKSGLPSDRFSAERTGGSVSTLTIQRTQQEDSAVYLCASSVQTGSDQPQHFGDGTRLSIL.